The 14 T cell receptor beta chains listed next were all sequenced from one sample in a study of cytomegalovirus exposure and HLA in healthy donors. Primers for the PCR totalled 60 Vbeta and 13 Jbeta. Here immunoSEQ multiplex PCR was the method, and the copy in TCRdb shows in-frame clones only, minus some. The table for this sample gives about 200,000 clones. Sequences were obtained from PBMCs. Every receptor here comes from a woman in her thirties in good health and CMV-seropositive.

The chain joins TRBV4-1 to TRBJ2-7; D not certain. Trimming left V 4 bases short and J 1 base short, with 11 bases between. Germline CDR1 is MGHRA and CDR2 is YSYEKL. This CDR3 is built from 14 residues. Here the CDR3 DNA reads TGCGCCAGCAGCCCTACCCCCCTTTCCTACGAGCAGTACTTC. Translating gives CASSPTPLSYEQYF.

V gene TRBV9 combines with J gene TRBJ2-3; possible D gene TRBD2, 5 bases. Per the germline V gene, CDR1 is SGDLS and CDR2 is YYNGEE. The V gene lost 4 bases and the J gene lost 2 bases, with 14 bases spanning the gap. The CDR3 is 15 residues long. DNA for the CDR3: TGTGCCAGCAGCATGGGAGCGCTACTCACAGATACGCAGTATTTT. Translated, it gives CASSMGALLTDTQYF.

J is TRBJ2-1 and V is TRBV19, with D unresolved. This CDR3 has 14 residues. V lost 4 bases to trimming and J lost 7 bases, with 14 bases between them. Germline loops: CDR1 LNHDA, CDR2 SQIVND (reference sequence). This chain's CDR3 is CASSRHNPINEQFF. Written as DNA, the CDR3 is TGTGCCAGTAGTAGACATAATCCTATAAATGAGCAGTTCTTC. The full variable domain, in which reference TRBV19 and TRBJ2-1 provide the parts outside the CDR3, is DGGITQSPKYLFRKEGQNVTLSCEQNLNHDAMYWYRQDPGQGLRLIYYSQIVNDFQKGDIAEGYSVSREKKESFPLTVTSAQKNPTAFYLCASSRHNPINEQFFGPGTRLTVL.

The V call is TRBV10-2, the J call TRBJ2-7; 12 nucleotides agree with TRBD2. The germline gives CDR1 WSHSY, CDR2 SAAADI. V gave up 0 bases and J gave up 4 bases; unmatched junction bases: 4. The CDR3 totals 16 residues. The CDR3 sequence is CASSESTTSGGYEQYF. CDR3 nucleotide sequence: TGCGCCAGCAGTGAGTCGACGACTAGCGGGGGTTACGAGCAGTACTTC.

The chain recombines TRBV6-1 with TRBJ1-1; D gene ambiguous. Trimming took off 0 bases at V and 3 bases at J, with 5 bases between the two ends. Germline loops: CDR1 MNHNS, CDR2 SASEGT. The CDR3 covers 13 residues. This chain's CDR3 is CASSEAAYTEAFF. In DNA form, the CDR3 reads TGTGCCAGCAGTGAAGCGGCATACACTGAAGCTTTCTTT.

The chain links TRBV28 to TRBJ1-1; 7 bases line up with TRBD1. V lost 10 bases and J lost 3; bases outside the gene matches: 5. CDR3 size: 12 residues. From germline, CDR1 is MDHEN and CDR2 SYDVKM. CDR3 nucleotides: TGTGCCATAACCACAGGGGACACTGAAGCTTTCTTT. This translates into CAITTGDTEAFF. The whole variable domain, filled in from reference TRBV28 and TRBJ1-1, reads DVKVTQSSRYLVKRTGEKVFLECVQDMDHENMFWYRQDPGLGLRLIYFSYDVKMKEKGDIPEGYSVSREKKERFSLILESASTNQTSMYLCAITTGDTEAFFGQGTRLTVV.

The genes are TRBV4-1 and TRBJ2-1; TRBD2 aligns across 15 bases. CDR3 length: 18 amino acids. Unmatched junction bases numbered 9, after V lost 4 bases and J lost 5 bases. The germline V gene encodes CDR1 MGHRA and CDR2 YSYEKL. The CDR3 DNA reads TGCGCCAGCAGCCGGGGACTAGCGGGGGGAAGTCGTAACAATGAGCAGTTCTTC. Its translation: CASSRGLAGGSRNNEQFF.

This chain connects TRBV30 to TRBJ2-1, with 9 bases identical to TRBD1. CDR1 GTSNPN and CDR2 SVGIG come from the germline V gene (reference sequence). The CDR3 has 13 residues. CDR3: CASASTGGLEQFF. CDR3 sequence (DNA): TGTGCTTCCGCAAGCACAGGGGGCCTTGAGCAGTTCTTC.

The J gene is TRBJ2-3, the V gene TRBV7-9, with a possible D match to TRBD1 (5 bases). Germline-derived CDR1 and CDR2 are SEHNR and FQNEAQ (reference sequence). V lost 2 bases and J lost 4, with 7 bases in between. The CDR3 runs 13 residues. As DNA, the CDR3 is TGTGCCAGCAGCTTATCAGGGCCAGATACGCAGTATTTT. This encodes CASSLSGPDTQYF.

CDR3 sequence (DNA): TGTGCCAGCAGCTTGAGACTAGCGGGAGATGATGAGCAGTTCTTC. Residues: CASSLRLAGDDEQFF. V and J are TRBV7-2 and TRBJ2-1, with 12 bases matching TRBD2. The trim removed 3 bases at V and 8 bases at J, leaving 5 bases unmatched. The CDR3 length is 15 residues. CDR1 SGHTA and CDR2 FQGNSA come from the germline V gene.

This chain joins TRBV7-9 and TRBJ1-1; D gene unclear. Trimming cost V 3 bases and J 7 bases, with 18 bases left between them. Germline V gene sequence: CDR1 SEHNR, CDR2 FQNEAQ (reference sequence). The CDR3 length is 15 residues. For the CDR3, the DNA is TGTGCCAGCAGCTTCCCATTAACGGGGAATCTTGAAGCTTTCTTT. Its protein product is CASSFPLTGNLEAFF.

The chain is built from TRBV4-3 and TRBJ2-7; 9 bases fit TRBD2. Looked up from germline, CDR1 is LGHNA and CDR2 is YSLEER. The CDR3 loop spans 16 amino acids. The trim removed 0 bases at V and 3 bases at J, leaving 6 bases unmatched. The CDR3 DNA reads TGCGCCAGCAGCCAAGATGGACTAGCGTGGAGCTACGAGCAGTACTTC. It specifies CASSQDGLAWSYEQYF.

V is TRBV4-2 and J is TRBJ2-3; TRBD2 agrees at 9 bases. The CDR3 spans 14 residues. CDR1 and CDR2 (germline): LGHNA, YNFKEQ. The junction had 4 bases not matched to a gene; V was cut back by 4 bases and J by 5 bases. The CDR3 bases are TGTGCCAGCAGCCGCGGGGGGGCCCTAGATACGCAGTATTTT. This gives the protein CASSRGGALDTQYF.

The V and J genes are TRBV11-1 and TRBJ2-7; D is unresolved. Trimming left V 3 bases short and J 3 bases short, with 6 bases between. Germline CDR1 and CDR2: SGHAT and FQDESV (reference sequence). This CDR3 has 12 residues. This chain's CDR3 is CASSFSSYEQYF. Here the CDR3 DNA reads TGTGCCAGCAGCTTTTCTAGCTACGAGCAGTACTTC.